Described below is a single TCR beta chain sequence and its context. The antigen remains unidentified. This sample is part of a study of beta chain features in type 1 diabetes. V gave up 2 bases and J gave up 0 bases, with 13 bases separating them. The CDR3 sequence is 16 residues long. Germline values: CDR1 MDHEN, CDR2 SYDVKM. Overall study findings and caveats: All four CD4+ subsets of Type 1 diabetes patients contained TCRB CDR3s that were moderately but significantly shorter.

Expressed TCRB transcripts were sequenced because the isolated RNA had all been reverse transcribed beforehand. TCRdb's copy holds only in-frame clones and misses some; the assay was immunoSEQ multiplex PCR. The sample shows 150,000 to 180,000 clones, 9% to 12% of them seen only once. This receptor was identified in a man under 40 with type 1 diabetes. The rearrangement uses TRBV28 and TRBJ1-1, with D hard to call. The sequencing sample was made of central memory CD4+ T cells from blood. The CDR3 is CASSLVGHVMNTEAFF. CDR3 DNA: TGTGCCAGCAGTTTAGTGGGCCACGTTATGAACACTGAAGCTTTCTTT.